This T cell receptor (beta chain) was sequenced for a study of cytomegalovirus exposure and HLA in healthy donors. Regarding the study as a whole: Specific recognition of CMV antigens was confirmed in vitro for a few chains (all CMV-associated).

CDR3 length: 16 residues. CDR1 is MNHNS, CDR2 SASEGT, per germline. With 2 bases clipped from V and 6 bases from J, the junction kept 9 bases outside the gene matches. The PCR had 60 Vbeta and 13 Jbeta primers. Clones were sequenced by immunoSEQ multiplex PCR, and TCRdb holds only the in-frame ones, with some missing. The sample contains 130,000 or so clones, 73% of which appear only once. Details on this clone: What it binds is not known.

This chain connects TRBV6-1 to TRBJ2-5; 10 bases agree with TRBD2. This clonotype was obtained from a woman in her thirties or forties in good health and CMV-seropositive. The sequenced sample was PBMCs. The CDR3 is CASSERGSGGFKTQYF. CDR3 DNA: TGTGCCAGCAGTGAAAGGGGTAGCGGGGGGTTCAAGACCCAGTACTTC.